The 15 T cell receptor beta chains in this list originate from one sample, sequenced in a study of vaccination effects on CD4 cells after COVID-19. Antigens for these TCRs are unknown. Ahead of sequencing, the ViraFEST assay grew antigen-specific CD4+ T cells using viral peptide pools. CD4+ T cell isolation took place after approximately ten days of culture. The healthy vaccine recipients, who had no prior SARS-CoV-2 infection, showed negative nucleocapsid antibodies. The assay was immunoSEQ multiplex PCR, and TCRdb's table has in-frame clones only and misses some. The sample contains some 68,000 clones, roughly 70% of which appear only once. The material sequenced was CD4+ T cells from PBMCs cultured with HCoV-OC43 spike peptides, taken before COVID-19 vaccination. Subset: HCoV-OC43 spike overlapping peptide pool stimulation. All receptors derive from a human donor who received a COVID-19 vaccine.

This clone was found a few times. This sequence joins TRBV29-1 and TRBJ1-1; D perhaps matches TRBD1 (5 bases). CDR3 length: 13 amino acids. Per germline, CDR1 SQVTM and CDR2 ANQGSEA. V was cut by 6 bases and J by 5 bases, with 16 bases left in between. The CDR3, as DNA: TGCAGCGTGGATTTGATATCAGGGACTGAAGCTTTCTTT. The encoded protein is CSVDLISGTEAFF.

The chain has TRBV5-1 and TRBJ2-1, with TRBD1 matching 7 bases. This CDR3 contains 16 residues. Germline CDR1 reads SGHRS; CDR2 reads YFSETQ. Unmatched junction bases numbered 11, after V lost 0 bases and J lost 8 bases. The CDR3 here is CASSLEVTGFSDEQFF. The CDR3 coding sequence is TGCGCCAGCAGCTTGGAAGTGACAGGGTTTTCAGATGAGCAGTTCTTC.

In the case of this clone: This sample also contains other DNA sequences that code for the same CDR3. CDR3 region: CASSLLAGANTGELFF. CDR3 bases: TGCGCCAGCAGCTTACTAGCGGGCGCGAACACCGGGGAGCTGTTTTTT. The chain combines TRBV5-1 with TRBJ2-2; 9 bases are a match to TRBD2. CDR3 length: 16 amino acids. V lost 2 bases to trimming and J lost 0 bases; unmatched junction nucleotides: 2. In germline, CDR1 is SGHRS, CDR2 YFSETQ.

The V gene is TRBV9, the J gene TRBJ2-2, with TRBD1 matching over 9 bases. Germline V CDR1 and CDR2: SGDLS, YYNGEE. The CDR3 has 16 amino acids. V shed 0 bases and J 5 bases; nucleotides not matched to a gene: 5. The CDR3 sequence is CASSVGGQGRTGELFF. The CDR3 DNA follows: TGTGCCAGCAGCGTAGGGGGACAGGGAAGAACCGGGGAGCTGTTTTTT.

The V and J genes are TRBV14 and TRBJ1-3; D ambiguous. The CDR3 is made up of 17 amino acids. Germline CDR1 and CDR2: SGHDN and FVKESK. Trimming left V 0 bases short and J 4 bases short, with 16 bases between. The CDR3 loop is CASSQDWWRREGNTIYF. Here the CDR3 DNA reads TGTGCCAGCAGCCAAGATTGGTGGAGGCGGGAAGGAAACACCATATATTTT.

The chain couples TRBV10-3 to TRBJ2-3; 12 nucleotides align to TRBD2. CDR1 and CDR2 (germline): ENHRY, SYGVKD. CDR3 size: 14 residues. Losses at the gene ends were 11 bases for V and 1 base for J; bases not matched to a gene: 4. The CDR3 is CAVRLAGGTDTQYF. The CDR3 nucleotides are TGTGCCGTCCGACTAGCGGGGGGCACAGATACGCAGTATTTT.

CDR3 sequence (DNA): TGCGCCAGCAGCCAAGGCCAGGACAGGGACGACGAGCAGTACGTC. Translation gives CASSQGQDRDDEQYV. The genes are TRBV5-1 and TRBJ2-7; TRBD1 matches 8 bases. The CDR3 has 15 residues. Trimming removed 4 bases from V and 5 bases from J; junction bases left unmatched: 11. Germline V gene lookup returns CDR1 SGHRS and CDR2 YFSETQ.

The CDR3 is CSASGAGGTGELFF. The CDR3 region has the DNA TGCAGTGCTAGTGGAGCGGGGGGGACCGGGGAGCTGTTTTTT. This chain connects TRBV20-1 to TRBJ2-2; TRBD2 agrees at 10 bases. The germline V gene encodes CDR1 DFQATT and CDR2 SNEGSKA (reference sequence). V was clipped by 3 bases and J by 5 bases; unmatched bases: 3. The CDR3 contains 14 residues.

The J gene is TRBJ1-4, the V gene TRBV11-2; no definite D call. Trimming cost V 5 bases and J 0 bases, with 7 bases left between them. Per germline, CDR1 SGHAT and CDR2 FQNNGV. The CDR3 sequence is 14 residues long. This CDR3 reads CASSISATNEKLFF. The CDR3 DNA is TGTGCCAGCAGCATCAGTGCAACTAATGAAAAACTGTTTTTT.

A note on this clone: Other nucleotide sequences in the sample specify the same CDR3. The rearrangement uses TRBV7-3 and TRBJ1-1; D ambiguous. The CDR3 is 13 amino acids. Germline V CDR1 and CDR2: SGHTA, FQGTGA. V was pared by 1 base and J by 2 bases, with 5 bases between. The CDR3 bases are TGTGCCAGCAGCTTAAGGGGTAACACTGAAGCTTTCTTT. Its translation: CASSLRGNTEAFF.

CDR3 amino acids: CASRPRQGAGQPQHF. The CDR3 nucleotides read TGTGCCAGCAGGCCTAGACAGGGGGCGGGTCAGCCCCAGCATTTT. This sequence joins TRBV6-6 and TRBJ1-5; TRBD1 matches 10 bases. The CDR3 contains 15 residues. Germline assignment: CDR1 MNHNY and CDR2 SVGAGI (reference sequence). With 6 bases clipped from V and 6 bases from J, the junction kept 8 bases outside the gene matches.

The rearrangement joins TRBV19 to TRBJ2-1; 9 bases map to TRBD1. CDR1 LNHDA and CDR2 SQIVND come from the germline V gene (reference sequence). CDR3 length: 16 residues. The V gene end was trimmed by 1 base and the J gene end by 4 bases; junction bases not matched to a gene: 5. The CDR3 DNA follows: TGTGCCAGTAGTATAGGAGGGACAGGGACTTACAATGAGCAGTTCTTC. This codes for CASSIGGTGTYNEQFF. Complete variable domain (other parts from reference TRBV19 and TRBJ2-1): DGGITQSPKYLFRKEGQNVTLSCEQNLNHDAMYWYRQDPGQGLRLIYYSQIVNDFQKGDIAEGYSVSREKKESFPLTVTSAQKNPTAFYLCASSIGGTGTYNEQFFGPGTRLTVL.

The sample holds one count of this clone. The chain combines TRBV9 with TRBJ1-4; D not certain. The CDR3 contains 18 residues. Deletions cut 4 bases from V and 0 bases from J, with 19 bases between. CDR1 is SGDLS and CDR2 is YYNGEE in the germline V gene. The CDR3, as DNA: TGTGCCAGCAGCCTCCCCCCGTGGCCACCTGCAACTAATGAAAAACTGTTTTTT. It translates to CASSLPPWPPATNEKLFF.

This chain connects TRBV18 to TRBJ2-7, with D uncertain. V was pared by 3 bases and J by 3 bases, with 9 bases between. The CDR3 is made up of 13 amino acids. Germline CDR1 and CDR2: KGHSH and LQKENI. CDR3 bases: TGTGCCAGCTCACCGGACGTATACTACGAGCAGTACGTC. It specifies CASSPDVYYEQYV.

This clone was observed a single time. The chain has TRBV24-1 and TRBJ2-1, with D perhaps TRBD2 (6 bases). Germline lookup yields CDR1 KGHDR and CDR2 SFDVKD. There are 15 residues in the CDR3. V dropped 7 bases and J dropped 2 bases, with 14 bases sitting between them. The CDR3, as DNA: TGTGCCACCAGCTACGGGGGAAACCCCTACAATGAGCAGTTCTTC. Translating it yields CATSYGGNPYNEQFF.